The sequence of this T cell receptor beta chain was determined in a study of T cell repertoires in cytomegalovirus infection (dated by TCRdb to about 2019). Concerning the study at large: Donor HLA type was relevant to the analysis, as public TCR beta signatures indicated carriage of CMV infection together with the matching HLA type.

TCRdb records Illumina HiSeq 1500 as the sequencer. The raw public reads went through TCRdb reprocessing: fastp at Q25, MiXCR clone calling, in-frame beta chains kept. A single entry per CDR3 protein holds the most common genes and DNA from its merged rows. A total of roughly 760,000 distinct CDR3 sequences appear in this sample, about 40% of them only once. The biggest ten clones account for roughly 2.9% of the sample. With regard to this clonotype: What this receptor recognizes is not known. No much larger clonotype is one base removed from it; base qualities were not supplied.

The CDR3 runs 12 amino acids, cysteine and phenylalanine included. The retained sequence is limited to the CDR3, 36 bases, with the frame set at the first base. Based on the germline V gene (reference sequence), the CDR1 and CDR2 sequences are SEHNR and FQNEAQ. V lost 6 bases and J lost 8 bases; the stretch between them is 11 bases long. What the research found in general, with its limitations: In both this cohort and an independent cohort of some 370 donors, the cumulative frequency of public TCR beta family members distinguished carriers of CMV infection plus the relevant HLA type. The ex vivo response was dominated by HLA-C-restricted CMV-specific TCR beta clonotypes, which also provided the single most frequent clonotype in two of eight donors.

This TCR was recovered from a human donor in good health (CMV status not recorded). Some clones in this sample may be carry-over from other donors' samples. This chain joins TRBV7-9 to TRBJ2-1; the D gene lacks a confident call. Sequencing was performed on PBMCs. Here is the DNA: TGTGCCAGCAGGCCGCTAGGCCATGAGCAGTTCTTC. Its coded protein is CASRPLGHEQFF. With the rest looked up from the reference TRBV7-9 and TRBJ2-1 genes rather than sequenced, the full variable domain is DTGVSQNPRHKITKRGQNVTFRCDPISEHNRLYWYRQTLGQGPEFLTYFQNEAQLEKSRLLSDRFSAERPKGSFSTLEIQRTEQGDSAMYLCASRPLGHEQFFGPGTRLTVL.